This T cell receptor (beta chain) came from a study of blood T cell repertoires in COVID-19. This CDR3 is 14 amino acids long. Trimming left V 2 bases short and J 5 bases short, with 12 bases between. Germline lookup yields CDR1 LGHDT and CDR2 YNNKEL (reference sequence). The participants were between roughly 18 and 100 years old and came from about two dozen US areas. The method was immunoSEQ multiplex PCR; TCRdb's version includes in-frame clones alone and lacks a portion of them. The table lists fewer than 200,000 clones, roughly four fifths of them singletons, with around 7% in the top ten. The sequencing sample was made of PBMCs or T cells enriched from blood (not recorded which). The V and J genes are TRBV3-1 (or the pseudogene TRBV3-2) and TRBJ1-1, with D possibly matching TRBD1 (6 bases). The receptor's source is a man in his fifties who had recovered from COVID-19. The CDR3, as DNA: TGTGCCAGCAGCCAACTCATCAGGGGTACTGAAGCTTTCTTT. Residues: CASSQLIRGTEAFF.